The 19 T cell receptor beta chains listed next were all sequenced from one sample in a study of PD-1 blockade in classical Hodgkin lymphoma (dated by TCRdb to the early 2020s). The library relied on the immunoSEQ multiplex PCR assay. This immuneACCESS table, as held by TCRdb, lists in-frame sequences with V and J called but not all clones. Of the missing ones, under half trace to an unresolved V gene in checked studies; the others have no known cause. The sample table records some 11,000 clones; about 78% of these occur just once. The ten largest clonotypes hold about 25% of the sample. The label giving this sample's time point can be read as: cycle 1 day 1 (C1D1), immediately before nivolumab initiation. All trial patients had relapsed after autologous stem cell transplantation, with cohorts A, B and C differing in prior brentuximab vedotin exposure. The source material was peripheral blood mononuclear cells (PBMCs), sampled at baseline. These receptors were obtained from a human donor with classical Hodgkin lymphoma.

The chain carries TRBV19 and TRBJ2-7; D is uncertain. Trimming took 3 bases from V and 1 from J, leaving 13 bases between them. This CDR3 is 15 amino acids long. The germline CDR1 and CDR2 sequences are LNHDA and SQIVND (reference sequence). The CDR3 sequence: CASSMSRVRSYEQYF. Written as DNA, the CDR3 is TGTGCCAGTAGTATGTCGAGAGTTCGATCCTACGAGCAGTACTTC.

The rearrangement uses TRBV4-1 and TRBJ2-7, with D perhaps matching TRBD1 (6 bases). The V gene lost 0 bases and the J gene lost 2 bases, with 8 bases spanning the gap. Germline CDR1 and CDR2: MGHRA and YSYEKL. The CDR3 loop spans 14 amino acids. The CDR3 sequence is CASSQEGHPYEQYF. For the CDR3, the DNA is TGCGCCAGCAGCCAAGAGGGACACCCCTACGAGCAGTACTTC.

The CDR3 loop reads CASSLTTGQTNTEAFF. The CDR3 DNA follows: TGTGCCAGCAGCTTGACCACGGGACAGACTAACACTGAAGCTTTCTTT. The rearrangement links TRBV7-6 to TRBJ1-1; 7 nucleotides match TRBD1. Per the germline V gene, CDR1 is SGHVS and CDR2 is FNYEAQ. V lost 3 bases and J lost 2; bases outside the gene matches: 9. CDR3 length equals 16 residues.

The gene calls are TRBV5-6 and TRBJ1-5; D is perhaps TRBD1 (5 bases). CDR1 is SGHDT and CDR2 is YYEEEE in the germline V gene. V was trimmed by 0 bases and J by 9 bases, leaving 10 bases between them. This CDR3 is 13 amino acids long. The DNA for the CDR3 is TGTGCCAGCAGCTTGGATCAGGGTCGGCCCCAGCATTTT. Translation: CASSLDQGRPQHF.

This clone appeared a few times. The genes are TRBV7-9 and TRBJ2-1; TRBD1 is a possible D gene (6 bases). Trimming took off 6 bases at V and 8 bases at J, with 8 bases between the two ends. The CDR3 has 11 amino acids. Looked up from germline, CDR1 is SEHNR and CDR2 is FQNEAQ (reference sequence). This CDR3 is CASRAGDEQFF. DNA for the CDR3: TGTGCCAGCAGGGCAGGGGATGAGCAGTTCTTC.

The genes are TRBV5-1 and TRBJ2-3, with 14 nucleotides matching TRBD2. The germline V gene has CDR1 SGHRS and CDR2 YFSETQ. After removal of 4 bases from V and 2 bases from J, the junction contained 3 bases not matched to a gene. The CDR3 runs 16 residues. CDR3 nucleotide sequence: TGCGCCAGCAGCCGGACTAGCGGGGGGTTCACAGATACGCAGTATTTT. Amino acid sequence: CASSRTSGGFTDTQYF.

The rearrangement joins TRBV2 to TRBJ2-7; a weak D match, TRBD2 (5 bases). Germline V CDR1 and CDR2: SNHLY, FYNNEI. CDR3 length: 13 amino acids. V was pared by 9 bases and J by 4 bases, with 16 bases between. This CDR3 reads CASEDYSRYEQYF. The DNA of the CDR3 is TGTGCCAGTGAAGACTACTCCCGATACGAGCAGTACTTC.

V gene TRBV28 combines with J gene TRBJ1-5; unclear D gene. This CDR3 comprises 14 residues. Germline V gene sequence: CDR1 MDHEN, CDR2 SYDVKM. The V end was cut by 3 bases, the J end by 0 bases, with 6 bases between. The CDR3 protein is CASSLSGSNQPQHF. CDR3 nucleotide sequence: TGTGCCAGCAGTTTGTCCGGTAGCAATCAGCCCCAGCATTTT.

The chain couples TRBV5-1 to TRBJ2-1, with 9 bases lining up with TRBD1. The CDR3 is made up of 15 amino acids. Per germline, CDR1 SGHRS and CDR2 YFSETQ. Trimming at V came to 0 bases and at J to 4 bases, leaving 2 bases not matched to a gene. This CDR3 is CASSLGGQGYNEQFF. CDR3 DNA sequence: TGCGCCAGCAGCTTGGGGGGACAGGGATACAATGAGCAGTTCTTC.

The chain employs TRBV19 and TRBJ2-5, with TRBD1 matching 7 bases. The CDR3 has 14 residues. Per germline, CDR1 LNHDA and CDR2 SQIVND (reference sequence). The trim removed 1 base at V and 2 bases at J, leaving 1 base unmatched. This CDR3 is CASSIVGQQETQYF. For the CDR3, the DNA is TGTGCCAGTAGTATAGTGGGACAGCAAGAGACCCAGTACTTC.

The CDR3, as DNA: TGCGCCAGCAGCTTGGCCAGGGGGAGTCTAAATGAGCAGTTCTTC. Translation: CASSLARGSLNEQFF. The gene calls are TRBV5-1 and TRBJ2-1, with TRBD1 identical over 7 bases. V shed 0 bases, J shed 7 bases, and the junction held 7 bases outside the gene matches. Germline lookup yields CDR1 SGHRS and CDR2 YFSETQ. The CDR3 spans 15 residues.

The rearrangement uses TRBV6-6 and TRBJ2-4; possibly TRBD1 or TRBD2 for D (5 bases each). V gave up 6 bases and J gave up 7 bases, with 16 bases separating them. The V gene's germline CDR1 is MNHNY and CDR2 SVGAGI (reference sequence). This CDR3 spans 14 amino acids. In DNA, the CDR3 is TGTGCCAGCAGGCCCGAGGGGCAAAGCAACATTCAGTACTTC. Translation gives CASRPEGQSNIQYF.

The CDR3 spells CSVAVGGSNQPQHF. DNA of the CDR3: TGCAGCGTCGCTGTCGGAGGGAGTAATCAGCCCCAGCATTTT. The chain couples TRBV29-1 to TRBJ1-5; D call uncertain. CDR1 and CDR2 from the germline V gene are SQVTM and ANQGSEA. The CDR3 extends over 14 amino acids. Trimming stripped 6 bases from V and 4 bases from J, with 16 bases between.

CDR3 coding DNA: TGTGCCAGCAGACCGGACGGGAACTCTGGAAACACCATATATTTT. It encodes CASRPDGNSGNTIYF. The rearrangement joins TRBV6-4 to TRBJ1-3; D uncertain. Germline V gene sequence: CDR1 MRHNA, CDR2 SNTAGT. With 6 bases removed from V and 0 bases from J, the gap between germline ends came to 12 bases. This CDR3 is 15 amino acids long.

The genes are TRBV4-1 and TRBJ2-3, with 9 bases fitting TRBD2. CDR3 length: 17 residues. Trimming took 1 base from V and 4 from J; bases not matched to a gene: 9. Germline lookup yields CDR1 MGHRA and CDR2 YSYEKL. CDR3 loop: CASSQGISGSVADTQYF. The CDR3 nucleotides are TGCGCCAGCAGCCAAGGTATTAGCGGGAGTGTCGCAGATACGCAGTATTTT.

This chain links TRBV6-6 with TRBJ1-3; no definite D call. Trimming took off 6 bases at V and 4 bases at J, with 10 bases between the two ends. The CDR3 is made up of 13 amino acids. The germline V gene encodes CDR1 MNHNY and CDR2 SVGAGI (reference sequence). The CDR3 DNA reads TGTGCCAGCAGGGGTGCCTCCGGAAACACCATATATTTT. Protein product: CASRGASGNTIYF.

Here the CDR3 reads CASSYSASGQETQYF. DNA of the CDR3: TGTGCCAGCAGTTACTCGGCTAGCGGACAAGAGACCCAGTACTTC. The chain links TRBV6-5 to TRBJ2-5; TRBD2 aligns across 7 bases. After removal of 0 bases from V and 2 bases from J, the junction contained 3 bases not matched to a gene. The germline V gene has CDR1 MNHEY and CDR2 SVGAGI. The CDR3 runs 15 residues.

This rearrangement joins TRBV5-1 to TRBJ2-1; TRBD2 matches at 9 bases. The CDR3 contains 14 residues. Germline-derived CDR1 and CDR2 are SGHRS and YFSETQ. Trimming cost V 4 bases and J 16 bases; bases outside gene matches: 15. As DNA, the CDR3 is TGCGCCAGCAGCGGCGGAGCCCTGGGGGGACTAGCATTCTTC. Encoded protein: CASSGGALGGLAFF.

This clone was found once. The J gene is TRBJ2-5, the V gene TRBV4-1; 9 nucleotides align to TRBD1. V lost 4 bases, J lost 4 bases, and 7 bases stayed unmatched. Germline-derived CDR1 and CDR2 are MGHRA and YSYEKL. This CDR3 is built from 15 residues. CDR3: CASSRGQGSGETQYF. For the CDR3, the DNA is TGCGCCAGCAGCCGGGGACAGGGTTCGGGAGAGACCCAGTACTTC.